Included here is one T cell receptor beta chain sequence, with context. Its antigen remains unknown. The sample is drawn from a study of shared clonotypes between healthy human individuals. Study as a whole: In total, the donors were a couple of women and a few men aged 18 to 49.

Trimming cost V 4 bases and J 0 bases, with 11 bases left between them. This CDR3 region has 15 residues. Germline CDR1 reads SGHRS; CDR2 reads YFSETQ. The authors loaded about 0.2 ug DNA, around 30,000 T cell genomes, into sorted-subset replicate PCRs. The protocol was immunoSEQ multiplex PCR, while the TCRdb copy is restricted to in-frame clones and leaves out a portion. Altogether about 2 million clones are present, 85% to 95% being singletons, with the ten largest covering more than 0.1%. Study-wide results and limits: Large depth notwithstanding, sorted-subset sequencing proved incomplete by rarefaction.

The V gene is TRBV5-1, the J gene TRBJ1-5; D call uncertain. The origin of this receptor is a man aged 18 to 30 in good health. Specimen: naive CD4+ T cells sorted from blood. The subset here: CD45RA+ positively selected. The CDR3 spells CASSPAGDSNQPQHF. The CDR3 region has the DNA TGCGCCAGCAGCCCGGCGGGCGATAGCAATCAGCCCCAGCATTTT. The complete variable domain, with remaining parts taken from reference TRBV5-1 and TRBJ1-5, reads KAGVTQTPRYLIKTRGQQVTLSCSPISGHRSVSWYQQTPGQGLQFLFEYFSETQRNKGNFPGRFSGRQFSNSRSEMNVSTLELGDSALYLCASSPAGDSNQPQHFGDGTRLSIL.